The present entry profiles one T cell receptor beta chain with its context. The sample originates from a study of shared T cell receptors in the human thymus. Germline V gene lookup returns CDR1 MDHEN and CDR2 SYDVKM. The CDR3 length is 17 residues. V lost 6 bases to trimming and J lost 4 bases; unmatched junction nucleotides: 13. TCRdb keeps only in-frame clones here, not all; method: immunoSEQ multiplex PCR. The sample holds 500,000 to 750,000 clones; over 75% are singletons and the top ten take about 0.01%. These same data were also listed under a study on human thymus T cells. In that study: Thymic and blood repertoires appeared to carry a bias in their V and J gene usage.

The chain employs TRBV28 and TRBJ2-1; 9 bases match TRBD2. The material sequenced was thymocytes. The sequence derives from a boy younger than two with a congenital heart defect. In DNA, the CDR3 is TGTGCCAGCAGCCCGACGCGCGCGGGAGGGTTTTACAATGAGCAGTTCTTC. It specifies CASSPTRAGGFYNEQFF.